What follows describes a single T cell receptor (beta chain). Methods used by the authors: Reference gene primer amplification yielded estimated nucleated cell counts. Assay used: immunoSEQ multiplex PCR; TCRdb lists only in-frame clones, some missing. V and J calls and clone size are as listed in that table; D and trimming were resolved from the DNA. The sample carries more than 200,000 clones, around four fifths recorded once. The sample is drawn from a study of blood T cell repertoires in COVID-19. About the study: From the United States, Italy and Spain came samples of acute and convalescent COVID-19. From T cells, B-cell-depleted T cells, or PBMCs came the material, which was cDNA or gDNA.

The CDR3 is 18 amino acids. The V gene lost 4 bases and the J gene lost 4 bases, with 25 bases spanning the gap. CDR1 and CDR2 (germline): MDHEN, SYDVKM. The sample was peripheral blood. The TCR was taken from a woman in her thirties or forties with active or convalescent COVID-19. The V and J genes are TRBV28 and TRBJ1-2; D gene ambiguous. DNA for the CDR3: TGTGCCAGCAGTTCCGAGTCAAGCCTTGGATGGGAGATCTATGGCTACACCTTC. It codes for CASSSESSLGWEIYGYTF.